Following are 5 T cell receptor beta chains from one sample sequenced in a study of cytomegalovirus exposure and HLA in healthy donors. 13 Jbeta primers and 60 Vbeta primers were used for the PCR. Sequencing was performed with immunoSEQ multiplex PCR; in TCRdb, only in-frame clones are kept and a portion is missing. Here the sample spans 110,000 to 150,000 clones, roughly 62% being singletons. Material: PBMCs. The receptor source for this set is a man in his sixties in good health and CMV-seronegative.

Regarding this clone: The junction and the germline gene differ at one end; a read error may be behind it. Other DNA sequences within the sample encode an identical CDR3. The CDR3 DNA reads TGTGCCACCAGTAGAGGGGGACAGGGGTATGGCTACACCTTC. Translation gives CATSRGGQGYGYTF. This chain links TRBV15 with TRBJ1-2; TRBD1 matches 10 bases. CDR1 is LNHNV, CDR2 YYDKDF, per germline (reference sequence). This CDR3 has 14 amino acids.

V gene TRBV7-6 combines with J gene TRBJ2-2; maybe TRBD2 (6 bases). From germline, CDR1 is SGHVS and CDR2 FNYEAQ. V was clipped by 10 bases and J by 0 bases, with 12 bases between them. The CDR3 is 14 amino acids. The CDR3 DNA follows: TGTGCCACCGCGGGGACTGCGAACACCGGGGAGCTGTTTTTT. Its translation: CATAGTANTGELFF. The complete variable domain, with remaining parts taken from reference TRBV7-6 and TRBJ2-2, reads GAGVSQSPRYKVTKRGQDVALRCDPISGHVSLYWYRQALGQGPEFLTYFNYEAQQDKSGLPNDRFSAERPEGSISTLTIQRTEQRDSAMYRCATAGTANTGELFFGEGSRLTVL.

This clone was detected a few times. The chain has TRBV5-1 and TRBJ1-5; no reliable D call. The ends were cut back, 0 bases at V and 6 bases at J, with 13 bases in the middle. Germline loops: CDR1 SGHRS, CDR2 YFSETQ. This CDR3 comprises 15 residues. CDR3 coding DNA: TGCGCCAGCAGCTTGGAGGGAGGGCTTGGTCAGCCCCAGCATTTT. This sequence encodes CASSLEGGLGQPQHF.

This clone appeared once. The chain is built from TRBV5-6 and TRBJ1-4; the match to TRBD1 covers 10 bases. Germline V gene lookup returns CDR1 SGHDT and CDR2 YYEEEE. V shed 1 base, J shed 4 bases, and the junction held 4 bases outside the gene matches. The CDR3 is 16 residues long. CDR3 loop: CASSLWGQGLNEKLFF. CDR3 nucleotides: TGTGCCAGCAGCTTGTGGGGACAGGGGCTTAATGAAAAACTGTTTTTT.

This clone was detected only once. V and J are TRBV27 and TRBJ1-1; 11 positions agree with TRBD1. Germline values: CDR1 MNHEY, CDR2 SMNVEV (reference sequence). This CDR3 has 13 residues. V lost 7 bases and J lost 9; bases outside the gene matches: 7. The CDR3 DNA reads TGTGCCAGCAACATTGGGACAGGGGGTAAAGCTTTCTTT. Translating it yields CASNIGTGGKAFF.